This T cell receptor (beta chain) was recovered during a study of CD8 T cells in ankylosing spondylitis. From the 5' RACE reads, TCRdb called clonotypes with MiXCR, one entry per CDR3 protein. The profile shows around 140,000 distinct CDR3 sequences, about a sixth of them singletons. The CDR3 loop spans 13 amino acids. Trimming stripped 5 bases from V and 4 bases from J, with 12 bases between. In germline, CDR1 is SEHNR, CDR2 FQNEAQ (reference sequence). As for this clonotype: Antigen specificity is unknown.

Study results and limitations: About 8 highly homologous variants made up a TCR beta motif, and this motif appeared characteristic of ankylosing spondylitis blood.

The sample comprised blood, either unsorted or a sorted T cell fraction (not recorded which). This sequence was found in a male donor with ankylosing spondylitis. The chain couples TRBV7-9 to TRBJ2-7; tentative D call: TRBD2 (6 bases). CDR3 sequence reads: CASSRAGRYEQYF. In DNA, the CDR3 is TGTGCCAGCAGCCGGGCGGGGAGGTACGAGCAGTACTTC.